These 8 T cell receptor beta chains were all obtained from the same sample, sequenced in a study of blood T cell repertoires in COVID-19. Using immunoSEQ multiplex PCR, the repertoire was profiled, and TCRdb retains in-frame clones only, with some absent. The sample lists over 60,000 clones, roughly 80% seen once, with approximately 15% in the top ten. The sample comprised peripheral blood. The receptors here all came from a woman older than 75 with acute or convalescent COVID-19.

The chain is built from TRBV28 and TRBJ2-5; unclear D gene. Per the germline V gene, CDR1 is MDHEN and CDR2 is SYDVKM. V lost 6 bases, J lost 7 bases, and 18 bases lay in between. The CDR3 has 14 amino acids. DNA for the CDR3: TGTGCCAGCAGCCGTCCCCGGCAGGCCGGGACCCAGTACTTC. Its translation: CASSRPRQAGTQYF.

V is TRBV7-2 and J is TRBJ2-3; D is perhaps TRBD2 (5 bases). Germline V gene data show CDR1 as SGHTA and CDR2 as FQGNSA. The CDR3 has 15 residues. With 3 bases removed from V and 3 bases from J, the gap between germline ends came to 13 bases. As DNA, the CDR3 is TGTGCCAGCAGCTTCCTAGCTATCGGTACAGATACGCAGTATTTT. Encoded protein: CASSFLAIGTDTQYF.

A few counts support this clone. This rearrangement joins TRBV6-2 or TRBV6-3 to TRBJ1-2; a possible D gene is TRBD1 (6 bases). V lost 4 bases and J lost 4, with 16 bases in between. Germline V gene data show CDR1 as MNHEY and CDR2 as SVGEGT. CDR3 size: 15 residues. Written as DNA, the CDR3 is TGTGCCAGCAGTTCCATCCGGGGGGGCGCCTATGGCTACACCTTC. Translated: CASSSIRGGAYGYTF.

The chain uses TRBV7-9 and TRBJ2-7; 10 nucleotides match TRBD2. The CDR3 is 15 amino acids. Germline CDR1 SEHNR, CDR2 FQNEAQ (reference sequence). Germline trimming cut 4 bases from V and 6 bases from J; bases unmatched to any gene: 9. CDR3 nucleotides: TGTGCCAGCAGCTCCCTAGCGGGAGTCGAGGGCGAGCAGTACTTC. It codes for CASSSLAGVEGEQYF.

The chain uses TRBV7-9 and TRBJ1-2; 11 bases line up with TRBD1. V lost 4 bases, J lost 4 bases, and 8 bases stayed unmatched. The CDR3 spans 16 residues. The germline V gene encodes CDR1 SEHNR and CDR2 FQNEAQ (reference sequence). CDR3 loop: CASSSSRTGGRYGYTF. The CDR3 DNA reads TGTGCCAGCAGCTCCTCACGGACAGGGGGCCGCTATGGCTACACCTTC.

The rearrangement links TRBV7-6 to TRBJ2-7; maybe TRBD2 (7 bases). Trimming shortened V by 3 bases and J by 5 bases, and 17 bases separated the two germline ends. The CDR3 consists of 15 residues. CDR1 SGHVS and CDR2 FNYEAQ come from the germline V gene. The CDR3 DNA follows: TGTGCCAGCAGCTTCTCGGGGGGCGCTTACCACGAGCAGTACTTC. It encodes CASSFSGGAYHEQYF.

The V gene is TRBV19, the J gene TRBJ1-1, with a tentative D call TRBD1 (5 bases). Germline V gene lookup returns CDR1 LNHDA and CDR2 SQIVND (reference sequence). The CDR3 has 13 residues. Trimming pared 4 bases from V and 0 bases from J, leaving 6 bases between. In DNA form, the CDR3 reads TGTGCCAGTAGTACAGGGATGAACACTGAAGCTTTCTTT. Protein product: CASSTGMNTEAFF. The variable domain in full, completed from reference TRBV19 and TRBJ1-1, reads DGGITQSPKYLFRKEGQNVTLSCEQNLNHDAMYWYRQDPGQGLRLIYYSQIVNDFQKGDIAEGYSVSREKKESFPLTVTSAQKNPTAFYLCASSTGMNTEAFFGQGTRLTVV.

The J gene is TRBJ2-5, the V gene TRBV27; TRBD1 matches 11 bases. The germline gives CDR1 MNHEY, CDR2 SMNVEV (reference sequence). The CDR3 runs to 14 residues. Unmatched junction bases numbered 6, after V lost 6 bases and J lost 6 bases. CDR3 coding DNA: TGTGCCAGCAGAAGGACAGGGGGCGCGAAGACCCAGTACTTC. Translated, it gives CASRRTGGAKTQYF.